The present TCR beta chain was sequenced within a study of glioma-infiltrating T cells after dendritic cell vaccination. Produced via immunoSEQ multiplex PCR; TCRdb's table is partial and in-frame only. The table has more than 30,000 clones, 90% seen once. Germline lookup yields CDR1 SGHNT and CDR2 YYREEE (reference sequence). CDR3 length equals 18 residues. Unmatched junction bases numbered 11, after V lost 0 bases and J lost 2 bases. This clonotype originated in a human donor with glioblastoma. The material was blood, obtained before dendritic cell vaccination. V and J are TRBV5-4 and TRBJ1-2; 9 bases match TRBD1. The CDR3 bases are TGTGCCAGCAGCTTGGCCTCTTTTTCCGGGACAGGGAACTATGGCTACACCTTC. Residues: CASSLASFSGTGNYGYTF.